These 25 T cell receptor beta chains were sequenced from one sample in a study of cytomegalovirus exposure and HLA in healthy donors. The PCR made use of 60 Vbeta and 13 Jbeta primers. Produced via immunoSEQ multiplex PCR; TCRdb's table is partial and in-frame only. The sample lists over 150,000 clones, roughly 71% occurring once. The sequenced sample was PBMCs. These receptors were obtained from a woman between 50 and 59 years old in good health and CMV-seropositive.

In its sample, this clone was seen many times. The chain joins TRBV4-1 to TRBJ1-5; unclear D gene. Trimming stripped 4 bases from V and 0 bases from J, with 10 bases between. The germline V gene encodes CDR1 MGHRA and CDR2 YSYEKL. The CDR3 spans 15 residues. CDR3 nucleotides: TGCGCCAGCAGCCCGACGGAGAATAGCAATCAGCCCCAGCATTTT. The encoded protein is CASSPTENSNQPQHF.

The CDR3, as DNA: TGTGCCAGCGCGGAATGGGCGGGGGCCTACGAGCAGTACTTC. Protein: CASAEWAGAYEQYF. This chain links TRBV5-5 with TRBJ2-7, with TRBD2 matching over 7 bases. CDR3 length equals 14 residues. Germline CDR1 and CDR2: SGHKS and YYEKEE (reference sequence). Trimming cost V 7 bases and J 2 bases; bases outside gene matches: 9.

This chain uses TRBV19 with TRBJ1-5; 12 bases are a match to TRBD1. The CDR3 length is 16 residues. CDR1 LNHDA and CDR2 SQIVND come from the germline V gene (reference sequence). V lost 5 bases and J lost 5; bases outside the gene matches: 7. CDR3 DNA sequence: TGTGCCAGTAGTCTCACCCGGGACAGGGGGCATCAGCCCCAGCATTTT. This encodes CASSLTRDRGHQPQHF.

Worth noting for this clone: The junction and the germline gene differ at one end; a read error may be behind it. The chain joins TRBV5-1 to TRBJ1-2; 7 nucleotides match TRBD1. Germline V gene sequence: CDR1 SGHRS, CDR2 YFSETQ. The CDR3 has 12 amino acids. The CDR3 bases are TGCGCCAGCAGCTTGGGACAGGGATCTTGGAACTTC. This encodes CASSLGQGSWNF.

The V and J genes are TRBV9 and TRBJ1-5; TRBD1 matches at 10 bases. V trimming: 6 bases; J trimming: 4 bases; junction bases outside the gene matches: 13. Germline CDR1 SGDLS, CDR2 YYNGEE. The CDR3 covers 17 residues. The CDR3: CASIRDRGLRCNQPQHF. In DNA form, the CDR3 reads TGTGCCAGCATCCGGGACAGGGGCCTGCGCTGTAATCAGCCCCAGCATTTT.

The chain is built from TRBV7-7 and TRBJ2-7; 14 bases agree with TRBD2. This CDR3 is 18 amino acids long. CDR1 and CDR2 (germline): SSHAT, FNYEAQ (reference sequence). V trimming: 7 bases; J trimming: 0 bases; junction bases outside the gene matches: 11. In DNA, the CDR3 is TGTGCCAGCAACGACTGGACTAGCGGGGGGTCTAGCTCCTACGAGCAGTACTTC. It is translated as CASNDWTSGGSSSYEQYF.

This clone appeared a single time. The CDR3 reads CASSLLSVLTDTQYF. CDR3 coding DNA: TGTGCCAGCAGCTTACTGTCAGTCCTCACAGATACGCAGTATTTT. This chain connects TRBV7-9 to TRBJ2-3; D is unresolved. The CDR3 loop spans 15 amino acids. The germline V and J ends were trimmed by 2 bases and 2 bases, with 11 bases remaining between them. Germline V gene sequence: CDR1 SEHNR, CDR2 FQNEAQ (reference sequence). The full variable domain, its missing parts supplied by reference TRBV7-9 and TRBJ2-3, is DTGVSQNPRHKITKRGQNVTFRCDPISEHNRLYWYRQTLGQGPEFLTYFQNEAQLEKSRLLSDRFSAERPKGSFSTLEIQRTEQGDSAMYLCASSLLSVLTDTQYFGPGTRLTVL.

This clone has just a few counts. J is TRBJ1-1 and V is TRBV6-5, with 9 bases lining up with TRBD1. Germline CDR1 reads MNHEY; CDR2 reads SVGAGI. The junction had 9 bases not matched to a gene; V was cut back by 5 bases and J by 5 bases. CDR3 length equals 15 residues. The CDR3 reads CASSPVGQGETEAFF. CDR3 nucleotides: TGTGCCAGCAGTCCAGTGGGACAGGGAGAGACTGAAGCTTTCTTT.

This rearrangement joins TRBV27 to TRBJ2-6; D not resolved. The germline CDR1 and CDR2 sequences are MNHEY and SMNVEV (reference sequence). This CDR3 has 14 amino acids. V was shortened by 2 bases and J by 0 bases, with 2 bases between the two germline ends. In DNA, the CDR3 is TGTGCCAGCAGTTTACGCTCTGGGGCCAACGTCCTGACTTTC. Its translation is CASSLRSGANVLTF.

The genes are TRBV19 and TRBJ2-3; 8 nucleotides agree with TRBD2. The ends lost 6 bases at V and 4 bases at J; junction bases unmatched: 9. Germline values: CDR1 LNHDA, CDR2 SQIVND (reference sequence). The CDR3 loop spans 15 amino acids. The CDR3 protein is CASRLEGLGSDTQYF. DNA of the CDR3: TGTGCCAGTAGACTTGAGGGACTAGGGTCAGATACGCAGTATTTT.

CDR3 sequence: CASSEEVASNQPQHF. As DNA, the CDR3 is TGTGCCAGCAGTGAGGAGGTAGCTAGCAATCAGCCCCAGCATTTT. The J gene is TRBJ1-5, the V gene TRBV2; D unresolved. The germline gives CDR1 SNHLY, CDR2 FYNNEI. This CDR3 contains 15 residues. V dropped 3 bases and J dropped 0 bases, with 9 bases sitting between them.

V is TRBV6-5 and J is TRBJ2-7; D unclear. The CDR3 has 13 residues. Between the trimmed V and J ends, which lost 5 bases and 3 bases, there was a span of 11 bases. Per germline, CDR1 MNHEY and CDR2 SVGAGI. Here the CDR3 reads CASSEWRRYEQYF. As DNA, the CDR3 is TGTGCCAGCAGTGAATGGCGGCGCTACGAGCAGTACTTC.

A few counts support this clone. The same CDR3 arises from other DNA sequences in this sample as well. The chain combines TRBV5-1 with TRBJ2-5, with 9 bases identical to TRBD2. CDR3 size: 14 residues. CDR1 is SGHRS and CDR2 is YFSETQ in the germline V gene. Trimming at V came to 2 bases and at J to 5 bases, leaving 4 bases not matched to a gene. In nucleotides, the CDR3 is TGCGCCAGCAGCTTAGCGGGGGGCGAGGAGACCCAGTACTTC. Translation: CASSLAGGEETQYF.

This clone came up a few times. The chain carries TRBV7-6 and TRBJ1-6; D might be TRBD1 (5 bases). The CDR3 sequence is 14 residues long. Germline V gene lookup returns CDR1 SGHVS and CDR2 FNYEAQ. V dropped 4 bases and J dropped 6 bases, with 10 bases sitting between them. CDR3 sequence (DNA): TGTGCCAGCAGCTCCGTCGGGGGTAATTCACCCCTCCACTTT. This translates into CASSSVGGNSPLHF.

This clone appeared a few times. The rearrangement joins TRBV27 to TRBJ1-2; D is perhaps TRBD1 (5 bases). CDR1 is MNHEY, CDR2 SMNVEV, per germline (reference sequence). This CDR3 contains 17 residues. Trimming took off 4 bases at V and 7 bases at J, with 25 bases between the two ends. Here the CDR3 DNA reads TGTGCCAGCAGTTCCTCCACGGGGCGGGGTAGAGTGTTTGGCTACACCTTC. Its translation is CASSSSTGRGRVFGYTF.

V usage is TRBV9 and J usage is TRBJ2-3; 7 positions match TRBD1. The V segment lost 4 bases and the J segment 4 bases; nucleotides outside the gene matches: 9. Germline-derived CDR1 and CDR2 are SGDLS and YYNGEE. The CDR3 extends over 15 amino acids. The CDR3 protein is CASSPGQVVSDTQYF. DNA of the CDR3: TGTGCCAGCAGCCCCGGACAGGTTGTTTCAGATACGCAGTATTTT.

The chain joins TRBV21-1 to TRBJ1-3; whether TRBD1, the table's D call, matches the DNA was not checked. TRBV21-1 is assigned pseudogene status. This CDR3 region has 15 residues. The CDR3 DNA sequence: TGTGCCAGCAGCTCAAAATGGCTACAGGGAAACACCATATATTTT. Translating it yields CASSSKWLQGNTIYF.

CDR3 residues: CASRETGVSHQPQHF. CDR3 nucleotides: TGTGCCAGTAGGGAAACAGGGGTTTCACATCAGCCCCAGCATTTT. This chain connects TRBV19 to TRBJ1-5; 7 bases agree with TRBD1. The CDR3 sequence is 15 residues long. CDR1 is LNHDA, CDR2 SQIVND, per germline (reference sequence). After removal of 6 bases from V and 5 bases from J, the junction contained 10 bases not matched to a gene.

This clone is a singleton in its sample. This chain links TRBV7-6 with TRBJ2-6; D is undetermined. The germline V gene encodes CDR1 SGHVS and CDR2 FNYEAQ. Trimming stripped 6 bases from V and 4 bases from J, with 7 bases between. This CDR3 is built from 13 residues. The CDR3 DNA is TGTGCCAGCAGTTTGCGAGGGGCCAACGTCCTGACTTTC. Protein sequence: CASSLRGANVLTF.

The V call is TRBV6-5, the J call TRBJ2-7; D is ambiguous. The germline V gene encodes CDR1 MNHEY and CDR2 SVGAGI. Trimming left V 6 bases short and J 3 bases short, with 15 bases between. This CDR3 comprises 14 residues. The CDR3 bases are TGTGCCAGCAGCCTTCGAGCGAATGTCTACGAGCAGTACTTC. This gives the protein CASSLRANVYEQYF.

The V and J genes are TRBV27 and TRBJ1-6, with a tentative D call TRBD1 (6 bases). Germline CDR1 is MNHEY and CDR2 is SMNVEV (reference sequence). This CDR3 has 17 amino acids. Trimming removed 5 bases at V and 0 bases at J, with 14 bases between. The DNA of the CDR3 is TGTGCCAGCAGTCCTACAGGGAGAGACTCCTATAATTCACCCCTCCACTTT. It is translated as CASSPTGRDSYNSPLHF.

J is TRBJ2-7 and V is TRBV5-1; weak D call: TRBD1 (6 bases). The ends were cut back, 4 bases at V and 2 bases at J, with 16 bases in the middle. Per the germline V gene, CDR1 is SGHRS and CDR2 is YFSETQ. The CDR3 is 15 amino acids. CDR3 sequence: CASSPGGTNTYEQYF. Written as DNA, the CDR3 is TGCGCCAGCAGCCCGGGTGGGACAAATACCTACGAGCAGTACTTC.

This clone was recorded a few times. This rearrangement joins TRBV7-3 to TRBJ1-5; D is unclear. V was clipped by 6 bases and J by 2 bases, with 14 bases between them. This CDR3 comprises 15 residues. CDR1 and CDR2 from the germline V gene are SGHTA and FQGTGA. The CDR3: CASRSSGQGNQPQHF. In nucleotides, the CDR3 is TGTGCCAGCAGGTCGTCAGGTCAGGGCAATCAGCCCCAGCATTTT.

This chain uses TRBV7-3 with TRBJ2-7, with D maybe TRBD2 (5 bases). Trimming cost V 0 bases and J 4 bases, with 7 bases left between them. CDR3 length equals 13 residues. The germline CDR1 and CDR2 sequences are SGHTA and FQGTGA. The CDR3 reads CASSLTRGYEQYF. The CDR3 coding sequence is TGTGCCAGCAGCTTAACTCGGGGATACGAGCAGTACTTC.

The chain combines TRBV5-6 with TRBJ1-6; a weak D match, TRBD1 (5 bases). The V gene lost 1 base and the J gene lost 7 bases, with 15 bases spanning the gap. Germline assignment: CDR1 SGHDT and CDR2 YYEEEE. The length of the CDR3 is 16 residues. The CDR3 region has the DNA TGTGCCAGCAGCTTGAGGGGTGGATGGCGGAATTCACCCCTCCACTTT. This gives the protein CASSLRGGWRNSPLHF.